The rows below give T cell receptor beta chains drawn from one sample of a study of cytomegalovirus exposure and HLA in healthy donors. Repertoires were generated with immunoSEQ multiplex PCR, while TCRdb's copy carries only in-frame clones and drops some. The table has 150,000 to 200,000 clones, about four fifths seen once. Input material: PBMCs. The origin of the receptors is a young man in good health and CMV-seropositive. Each CDR3 is given with its conserved first and last residue. Fields, in order: V gene, D gene, J gene, clone size, CDR3 DNA, CDR3 protein. A D gene is named only where the DNA matches it firmly. Rows give clone size only sometimes, using once, few, many, or a class for an expanded clone.

>TRBV5-6|.|TRBJ2-1|.
TGTGCCAGCAGCTTGTCCCGGGGTGAGCAGTTCTTC
CASSLSRGEQFF
>TRBV5-6|.|TRBJ2-1|.
TGTGCCAGCAGTTTAAGTGGCCGTAAAGGGGATGAGCAGTTCTTC
CASSLSGRKGDEQFF
>TRBV19|.|TRBJ1-1|.
TGTGCCAGTAGTATTCCAGGGGCGCAGGTTTTCTTT
CASSIPGAQVFF
>TRBV29-1|TRBD1|TRBJ2-7|.
TGCAGCGTTGGTACAGGGGGCAATTCCGAGCAGTACTTC
CSVGTGGNSEQYF
>TRBV5-1|.|TRBJ2-3|.
TGCGCCAGCAGCTTGGGTGGACAGCCGATCACAGATACGCAGTATTTT
CASSLGGQPITDTQYF
>TRBV29-1|TRBD1|TRBJ2-3|.
TGCAGCGTGGAAGGGACAGTTAATAGCACAGATACGCAGTATTTT
CSVEGTVNSTDTQYF
>TRBV11-3|TRBD2|TRBJ2-1|.
TGTGCCAGCAGCTTAGTGGGACTAGCGGGGTACAATGAGCAGTTCTTC
CASSLVGLAGYNEQFF
>TRBV18|TRBD1|TRBJ2-7|.
TGTGCCAGCTCACCACCGTTAGGCAGGGGGCGCTCCGAGCAGTACTTC
CASSPPLGRGRSEQYF
>TRBV19|.|TRBJ2-7|.
TGTGCCAGTAGTATTGGCGGGAACTCCTACGAGCAGTACTTC
CASSIGGNSYEQYF
>TRBV15|TRBD1|TRBJ1-4|.
TGTGCCACCACCAGGGGGGGGGAGGAAAAACTGTTTTTT
CATTRGGEEKLFF
>TRBV6-4|.|TRBJ2-6|few
TGTGCCAGCAGTGACTCCAGCTCTGGGGCCAACGTCCTGACTTTC
CASSDSSSGANVLTF
>TRBV7-2|TRBD2|TRBJ2-1|.
TGTGCCAGCAGCCGAGGGACTAGCGGGGCCCCTTTCTTC
CASSRGTSGAPFF
>TRBV9|.|TRBJ2-2|.
TGTGCCAGCAGCGTTCCTACCACCGGGGAGCTGTTTTTT
CASSVPTTGELFF
>TRBV28|.|TRBJ2-7|.
TGTGCCAGCAACCCCCCCACGTCAGGCCTTTACGAGCAGTACTTC
CASNPPTSGLYEQYF
>TRBV29-1|TRBD1|TRBJ2-2|.
TGCAGCGTTGTCCAGACAGGGATGGGCACCGGGGAGCTGTTTTTT
CSVVQTGMGTGELFF
>TRBV7-9|TRBD2|TRBJ2-2|.
TGTGCCAGCAGCCCGAGGGGACTAGCGGGAGCACCGAACACCGGGGAGCTGTTTTTT
CASSPRGLAGAPNTGELFF
>TRBV7-9|TRBD1|TRBJ2-7|once
TGTGCCAGCAGCTTACGGGGAGCAGGGGGCATGGGAACCTACGAGCAGTACTTC
CASSLRGAGGMGTYEQYF
>TRBV5-4|.|TRBJ1-2|.
TGTGCCAGCGGATTCGTCGGGGGGGGCCAAAACCGCTATGGCTACACCTTC
CASGFVGGGQNRYGYTF
>TRBV15|TRBD1|TRBJ1-1|.
TGTGCCACCAGCAGAGACTACAGGGGCAGTAACACTGAAGCTTTCTTT
CATSRDYRGSNTEAFF
>TRBV7-3|.|TRBJ1-1|.
TGTGCCAGCAGCTCCTCCGATGGCGCAGCGGCTTTCTTT
CASSSSDGAAAFF
>TRBV28|.|TRBJ1-4|once
TGTGCCAGCAGCCCCATCCGGGGGAGAGCAACTAATGAAAAACTGTTTTTT
CASSPIRGRATNEKLFF
>TRBV30|TRBD2|TRBJ2-7|.
TGTGCCTTTGCCCGACTAGCGGGAGCCTACGAGCAGTACTTC
CAFARLAGAYEQYF
>TRBV15|TRBD1|TRBJ2-4|.
TGTGCCACCAGCAGAGGGGACAGGTTAGCCAAAAACATTCAGTACTTC
CATSRGDRLAKNIQYF
>TRBV9|TRBD1|TRBJ1-4|once
TGTGCCAGCAGCCCCAAGACAGGGGAGGTTGAAAAACTGTTTTTT
CASSPKTGEVEKLFF
>TRBV28|.|TRBJ1-1|.
TGTGCCAGCAGGTCCACAGGGCCCACTGAAGCTTTCTTT
CASRSTGPTEAFF
>TRBV9|.|TRBJ2-1|.
TGTGCCAGCAGCGTAGCCGCGGCGGGGCGATACAATGAGCAGTTCTTC
CASSVAAAGRYNEQFF
>TRBV9|TRBD2|TRBJ2-3|.
TGTGCCAGCAGCGCCAGACTAGCGGGGAGCACAGATACGCAGTATTTT
CASSARLAGSTDTQYF
>TRBV5-4|.|TRBJ2-7|.
TGTGCCAGCAGCTTGACGGGGGAAGCCTACGAGCAGTACTTC
CASSLTGEAYEQYF
>TRBV6-6|.|TRBJ2-3|.
TGTGCCAGCAGCCCCTCTCCAGATACGCAGTATTTT
CASSPSPDTQYF
>TRBV2|TRBD2|TRBJ2-5|.
TGTGCCAGCAGTGAAGCCGGACTAGCTGGAGAGACCCAGTACTTC
CASSEAGLAGETQYF
>TRBV28|.|TRBJ1-5|.
TGTGCCAGCAGTTTGGACAATAGCAATCAGCCCCAGCATTTT
CASSLDNSNQPQHF
>TRBV4-3|.|TRBJ2-7|.
TGCGCCAGCAGCCAAGAATTTAGCACGGCCTACGAGCAGTACTTC
CASSQEFSTAYEQYF
>TRBV6-1|TRBD1|TRBJ2-7|.
TGTGCCAGCAGTCCGGACAGGGGGCCGTACGAGCAGTACTTC
CASSPDRGPYEQYF
>TRBV2|.|TRBJ2-1|.
TGTGCCAGCCCCCTTCCTAGCAATGAGCAGTTCTTC
CASPLPSNEQFF
>TRBV27|.|TRBJ2-2|.
TGTGCCAGCAGGGTTCGGGGGGAGCTGTTTTTT
CASRVRGELFF
>TRBV6-4|TRBD1|TRBJ2-3|.
TGTGCCAGCAGTGACACAGGGGGCAGAACAGATACGCAGTATTTT
CASSDTGGRTDTQYF
>TRBV7-7|.|TRBJ2-3|.
TGTGCCAGCAGCTTAGGATTAGCGAGCACAGATACGCAGTATTTT
CASSLGLASTDTQYF